This T cell receptor (beta chain) was sequenced in a study of blood T cells in healthy people across ages. PBMCs were isolated at a quantity of at least 7 million per sample. Whole-study findings and limits: In long-lived donors, naive CD4+ cell counts and diversity exceeded those of aged donors. Naive and antigen-experienced cells could not be conclusively compared, given unsorted PBMCs.

Looked up from germline, CDR1 is SQVTM and CDR2 is ANQGSEA. V dropped 6 bases and J dropped 3; count of bases not matched to a gene: 7. This CDR3 region has 15 residues. Points on this clonotype: Its antigen is not known.

The authors ran a second PCR of about 7 to 11 cycles using a sample-barcoded 5' primer and a J-beta primer mix. At least 3 million CDR3-containing paired-end reads were obtained per sample. TCRdb re-called the 5' RACE reads through MiXCR, storing one row per CDR3 protein. The data contain approximately 850,000 distinct CDR3 sequences, roughly 50% of them singletons. The sample was blood. The chain is built from TRBV29-1 and TRBJ2-3, with TRBD2 matching over 12 bases. This receptor was taken from a man aged 25 to 45 in good health. The CDR3 spells CSVATSGRMTDTQYF. CDR3 sequence (DNA): TGCAGCGTGGCGACTAGCGGGAGAATGACAGATACGCAGTATTTT.